The 3 T cell receptor beta chains below were found in one sample sequenced in a study of response to subunit inactivated influenza vaccine. Using its own MiXCR run on the RT-PCR reads, TCRdb lists one record per CDR3 protein. This sample yields hundreds of thousands of distinct CDR3 sequences, of which approximately 11% are seen a single time; approximately 10% belongs to the top ten. The same data also contributed to another study, on T cells expressing NK-cell markers. That paper states: TCR beta cDNA was made by 5'RACE template switching with UMIs.

Sequencing used PBMCs from blood, obtained on the day of vaccination. These receptors were collected from a man over 45 who received an inactivated influenza vaccine.

The chain employs TRBV27 and TRBJ2-1, with D perhaps given as TRBD1 or TRBD2 (5 bases each). Trimming took off 0 bases at V and 3 bases at J, with 12 bases between the two ends. The CDR3 spans 16 residues. In germline, CDR1 is MNHEY, CDR2 SMNVEV (reference sequence). CDR3 DNA sequence: TGTGCCAGCAGTTTATCACTAGGGGCGGGCTACAATGAGCAGTTCTTC. It specifies CASSLSLGAGYNEQFF.

The sample holds a few counts of this clonotype. The gene calls are TRBV11-2 and TRBJ2-7; D is unresolved. Germline CDR1 reads SGHAT; CDR2 reads FQNNGV. This CDR3 is 14 amino acids long. The ends were cut back, 0 bases at V and 1 base at J, with 7 bases in the middle. CDR3 protein: CASSLEYSSYEQYF. The CDR3 bases are TGTGCCAGCAGCTTAGAGTACAGTTCCTACGAGCAGTACTTC.

This clonotype turned up a few times. The rearrangement uses TRBV12-3 or TRBV12-4 and TRBJ1-6; D unresolved. The length of the CDR3 is 13 residues. Between the trimmed V and J ends, which lost 6 bases and 13 bases, there was a span of 16 bases. CDR3 sequence reads: CASRGTGSGPLHF. CDR3 DNA: TGTGCCAGCAGGGGTACGGGTTCAGGCCCCCTCCACTTT.